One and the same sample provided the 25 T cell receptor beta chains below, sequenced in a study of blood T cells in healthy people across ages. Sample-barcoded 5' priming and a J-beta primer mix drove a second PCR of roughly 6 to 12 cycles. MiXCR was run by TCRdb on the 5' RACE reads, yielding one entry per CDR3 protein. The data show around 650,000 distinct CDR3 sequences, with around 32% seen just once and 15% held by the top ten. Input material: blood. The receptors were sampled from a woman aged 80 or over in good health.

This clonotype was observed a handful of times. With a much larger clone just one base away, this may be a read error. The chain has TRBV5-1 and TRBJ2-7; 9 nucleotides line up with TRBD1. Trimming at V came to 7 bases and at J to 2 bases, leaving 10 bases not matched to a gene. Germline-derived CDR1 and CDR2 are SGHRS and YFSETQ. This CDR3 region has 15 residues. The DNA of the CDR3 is TGCGCCAGCGGCCTGGGGACAGGGAACGCCTACGAGCAGTACTTC. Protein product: CASGLGTGNAYEQYF.

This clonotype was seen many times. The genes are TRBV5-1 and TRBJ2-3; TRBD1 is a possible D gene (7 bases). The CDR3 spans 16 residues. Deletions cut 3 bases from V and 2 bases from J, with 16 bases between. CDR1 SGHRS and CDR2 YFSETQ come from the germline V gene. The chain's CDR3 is CASSSQGRSLTDTQYF. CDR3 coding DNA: TGCGCCAGCAGCTCACAGGGGAGGTCCCTCACAGATACGCAGTATTTT.

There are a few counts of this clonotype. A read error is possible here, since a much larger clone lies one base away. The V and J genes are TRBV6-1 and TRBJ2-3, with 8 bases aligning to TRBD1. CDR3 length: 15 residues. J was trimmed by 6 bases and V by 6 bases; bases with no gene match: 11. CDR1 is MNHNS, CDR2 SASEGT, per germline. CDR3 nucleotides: TGTGCCAGCAGCCGAGGCACAGGGGGACGCGATACGCAGTATTTT. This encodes CASSRGTGGRDTQYF.

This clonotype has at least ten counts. CDR3 sequence: CASSPWGTSGLTDTQYF. In nucleotides, the CDR3 is TGCGCCAGCAGCCCTTGGGGGACTAGCGGGTTGACAGATACGCAGTATTTT. This chain uses TRBV5-1 with TRBJ2-3; 12 bases are shared with TRBD2. The trim removed 4 bases at V and 3 bases at J, leaving 9 bases unmatched. The germline gives CDR1 SGHRS, CDR2 YFSETQ. CDR3 length equals 17 residues.

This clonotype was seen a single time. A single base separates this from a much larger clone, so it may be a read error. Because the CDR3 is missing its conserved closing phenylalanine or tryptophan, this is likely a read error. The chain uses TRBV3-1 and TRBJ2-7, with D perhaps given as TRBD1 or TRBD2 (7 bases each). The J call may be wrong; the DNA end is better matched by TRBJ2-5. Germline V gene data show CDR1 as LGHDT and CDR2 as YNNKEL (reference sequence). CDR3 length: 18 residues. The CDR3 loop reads CASSQSSRGGGGFGTQYL. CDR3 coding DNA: TGTGCCAGCAGCCAGAGTTCCCGGGGAGGGGGCGGGTTTGGGACCCAGTACTTA.

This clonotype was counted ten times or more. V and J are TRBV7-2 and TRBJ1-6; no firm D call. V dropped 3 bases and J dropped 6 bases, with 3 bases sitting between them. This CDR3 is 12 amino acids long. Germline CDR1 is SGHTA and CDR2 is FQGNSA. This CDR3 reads CASSFGNSPLHF. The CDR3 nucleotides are TGTGCCAGCAGCTTCGGTAATTCACCCCTCCACTTT.

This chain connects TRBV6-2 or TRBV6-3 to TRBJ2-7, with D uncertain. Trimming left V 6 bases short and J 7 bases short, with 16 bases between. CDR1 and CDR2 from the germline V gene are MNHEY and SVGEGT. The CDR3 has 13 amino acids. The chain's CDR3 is CASSPSETGEQYF. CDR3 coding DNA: TGTGCCAGCAGCCCCTCAGAAACCGGGGAGCAGTACTTC.

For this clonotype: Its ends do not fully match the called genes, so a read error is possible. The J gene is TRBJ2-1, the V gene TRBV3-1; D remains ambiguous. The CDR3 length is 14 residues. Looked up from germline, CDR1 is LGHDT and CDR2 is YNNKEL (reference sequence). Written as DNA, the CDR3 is TGTGCCAGTCGGATGGGATACTCCTACGATGAGCAGTTCTTC. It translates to CASRMGYSYDEQFF.

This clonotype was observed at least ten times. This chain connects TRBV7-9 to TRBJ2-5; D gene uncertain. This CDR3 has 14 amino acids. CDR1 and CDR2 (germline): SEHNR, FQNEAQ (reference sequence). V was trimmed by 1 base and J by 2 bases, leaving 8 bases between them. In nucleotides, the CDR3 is TGTGCCAGCAGCTTAGATTTCGGTCAAGAGACCCAGTACTTC. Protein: CASSLDFGQETQYF.

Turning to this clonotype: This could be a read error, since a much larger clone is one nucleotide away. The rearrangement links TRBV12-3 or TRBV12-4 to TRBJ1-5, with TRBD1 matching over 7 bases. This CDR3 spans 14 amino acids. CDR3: CASSYRGGGQPQQF. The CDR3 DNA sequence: TGTGCCAGCAGTTACAGGGGCGGGGGTCAGCCCCAGCAGTTT.

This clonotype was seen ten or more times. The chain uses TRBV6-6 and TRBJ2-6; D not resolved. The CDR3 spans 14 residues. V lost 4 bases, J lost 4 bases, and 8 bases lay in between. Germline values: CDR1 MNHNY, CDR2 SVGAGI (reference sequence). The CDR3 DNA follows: TGTGCCAGCAGTTTGGGCGCCGGGGCCAACGTCCTGACTTTC. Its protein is CASSLGAGANVLTF.

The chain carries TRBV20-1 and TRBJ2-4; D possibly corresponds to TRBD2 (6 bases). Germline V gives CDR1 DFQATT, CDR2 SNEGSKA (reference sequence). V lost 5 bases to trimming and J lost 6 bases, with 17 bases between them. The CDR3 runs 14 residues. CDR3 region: CSAQDGPGRNIQYF. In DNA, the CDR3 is TGCAGTGCTCAGGACGGCCCCGGGAGAAACATTCAGTACTTC.

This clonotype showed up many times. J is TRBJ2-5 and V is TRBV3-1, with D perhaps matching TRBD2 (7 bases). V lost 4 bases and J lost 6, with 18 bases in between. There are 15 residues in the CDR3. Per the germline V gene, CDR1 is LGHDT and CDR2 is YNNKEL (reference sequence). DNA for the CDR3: TGTGCCAGCAGCCTCTTCTGGGGGGGCCCCAAGACCCAGTACTTC. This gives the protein CASSLFWGGPKTQYF.

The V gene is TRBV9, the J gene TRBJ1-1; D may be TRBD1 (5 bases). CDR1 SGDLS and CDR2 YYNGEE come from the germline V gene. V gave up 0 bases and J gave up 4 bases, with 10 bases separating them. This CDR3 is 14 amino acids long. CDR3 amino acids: CASSVAPGATEAFF. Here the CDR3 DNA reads TGTGCCAGCAGCGTAGCTCCCGGGGCCACTGAAGCTTTCTTT.

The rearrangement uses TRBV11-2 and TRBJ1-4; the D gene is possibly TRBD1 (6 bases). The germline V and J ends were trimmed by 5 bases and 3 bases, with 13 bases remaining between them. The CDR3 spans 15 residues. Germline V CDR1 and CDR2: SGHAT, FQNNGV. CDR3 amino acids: CASSSGGHSNEKLFF. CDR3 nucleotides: TGTGCCAGCAGCAGCGGGGGACACTCTAATGAAAAACTGTTTTTT.

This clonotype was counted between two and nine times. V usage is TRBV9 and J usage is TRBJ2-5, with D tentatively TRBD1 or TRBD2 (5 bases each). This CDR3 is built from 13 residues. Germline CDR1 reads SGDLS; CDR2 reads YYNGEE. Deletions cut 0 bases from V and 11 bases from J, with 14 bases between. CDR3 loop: CASSVGGMGEQYF. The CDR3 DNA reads TGTGCCAGCAGCGTAGGTGGAATGGGGGAGCAGTACTTC.

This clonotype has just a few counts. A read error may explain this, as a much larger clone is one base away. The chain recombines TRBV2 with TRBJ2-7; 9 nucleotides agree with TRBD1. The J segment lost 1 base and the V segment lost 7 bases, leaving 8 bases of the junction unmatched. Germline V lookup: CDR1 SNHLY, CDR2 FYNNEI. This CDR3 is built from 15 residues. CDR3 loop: CASKCGTGISYEQYF. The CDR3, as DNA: TGTGCCAGCAAGTGCGGGACAGGGATATCCTACGAGCAGTACTTC.

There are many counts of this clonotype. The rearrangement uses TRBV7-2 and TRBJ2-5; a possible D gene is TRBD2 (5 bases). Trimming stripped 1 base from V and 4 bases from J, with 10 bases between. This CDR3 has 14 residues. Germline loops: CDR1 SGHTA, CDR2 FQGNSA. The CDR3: CASSLELVGETQYF. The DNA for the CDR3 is TGTGCCAGCAGCTTAGAACTAGTTGGAGAGACCCAGTACTTC.

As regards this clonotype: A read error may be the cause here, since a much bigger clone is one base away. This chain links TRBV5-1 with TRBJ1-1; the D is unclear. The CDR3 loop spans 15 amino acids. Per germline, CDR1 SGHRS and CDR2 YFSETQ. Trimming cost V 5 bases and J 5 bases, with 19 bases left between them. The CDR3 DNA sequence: TGCGCCAGCAGGCGATACCAGGATACCCAGACTGAAGCTTTCTTT. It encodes CASRRYQDTQTEAFF.

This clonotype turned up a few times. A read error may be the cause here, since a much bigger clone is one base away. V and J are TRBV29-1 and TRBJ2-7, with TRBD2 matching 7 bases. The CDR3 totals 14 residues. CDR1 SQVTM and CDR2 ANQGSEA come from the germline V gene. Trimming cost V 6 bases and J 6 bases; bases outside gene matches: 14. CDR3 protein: CSVRLGGGYCEQYF. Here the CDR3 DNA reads TGCAGCGTGCGACTTGGCGGGGGTTACTGCGAGCAGTACTTC.

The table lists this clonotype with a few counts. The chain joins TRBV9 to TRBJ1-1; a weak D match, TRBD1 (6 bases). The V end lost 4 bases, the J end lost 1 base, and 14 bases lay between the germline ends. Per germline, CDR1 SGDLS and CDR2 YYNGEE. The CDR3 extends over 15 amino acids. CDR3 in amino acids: CASSPGDTRNTEAFF. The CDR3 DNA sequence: TGTGCCAGCAGCCCTGGGGACACCCGGAACACTGAAGCTTTCTTT.

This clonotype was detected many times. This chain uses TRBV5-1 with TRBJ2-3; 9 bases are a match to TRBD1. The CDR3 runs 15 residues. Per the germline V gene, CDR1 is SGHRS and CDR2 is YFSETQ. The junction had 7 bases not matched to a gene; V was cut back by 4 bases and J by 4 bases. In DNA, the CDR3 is TGCGCCAGCAGCAAGGACAGGGGTCATGCAGATACGCAGTATTTT. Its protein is CASSKDRGHADTQYF.

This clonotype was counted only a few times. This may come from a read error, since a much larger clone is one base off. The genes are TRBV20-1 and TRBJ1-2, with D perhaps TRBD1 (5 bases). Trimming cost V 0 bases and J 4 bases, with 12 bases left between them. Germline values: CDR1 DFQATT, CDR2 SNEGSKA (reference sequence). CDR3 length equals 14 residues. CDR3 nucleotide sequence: TGCAGTGCTAGAGATAGCGACAGTAGCTATGGCTACACCTTC. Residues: CSARDSDSSYGYTF.

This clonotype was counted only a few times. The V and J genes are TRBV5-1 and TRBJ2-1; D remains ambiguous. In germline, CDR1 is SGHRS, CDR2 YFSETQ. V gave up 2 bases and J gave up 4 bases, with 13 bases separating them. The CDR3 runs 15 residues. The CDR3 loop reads CASSLTVILYNEQFF. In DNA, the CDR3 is TGCGCCAGCAGCTTAACAGTTATATTATACAATGAGCAGTTCTTC.

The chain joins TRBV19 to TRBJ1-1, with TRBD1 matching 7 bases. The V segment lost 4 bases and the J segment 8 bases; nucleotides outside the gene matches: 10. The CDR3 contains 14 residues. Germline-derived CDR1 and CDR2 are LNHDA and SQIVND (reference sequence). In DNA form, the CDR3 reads TGTGCCAGTAGTAGTAGACAGGGCGAAGGGGAAGCTTTCTTT. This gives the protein CASSSRQGEGEAFF.